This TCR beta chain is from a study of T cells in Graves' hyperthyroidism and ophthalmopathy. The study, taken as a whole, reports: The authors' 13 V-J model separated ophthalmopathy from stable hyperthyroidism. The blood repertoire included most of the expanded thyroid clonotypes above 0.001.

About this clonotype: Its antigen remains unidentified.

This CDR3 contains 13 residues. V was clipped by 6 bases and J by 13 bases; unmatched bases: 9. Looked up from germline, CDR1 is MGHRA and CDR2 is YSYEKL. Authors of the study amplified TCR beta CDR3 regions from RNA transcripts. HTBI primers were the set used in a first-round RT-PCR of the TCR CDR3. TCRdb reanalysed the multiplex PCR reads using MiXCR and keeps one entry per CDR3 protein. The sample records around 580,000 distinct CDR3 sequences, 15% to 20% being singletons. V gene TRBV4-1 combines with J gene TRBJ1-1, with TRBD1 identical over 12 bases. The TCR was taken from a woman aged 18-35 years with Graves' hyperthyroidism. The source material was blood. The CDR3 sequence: CASSIRDRGRGFF. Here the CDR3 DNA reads TGCGCCAGCAGTATACGGGACAGGGGGCGTGGTTTCTTT.